This note documents a single T cell receptor (beta chain) sequence. The data belong to a study of blood T cell repertoires in COVID-19. Sequenced by immunoSEQ multiplex PCR; TCRdb stores in-frame clones only, minus some. The sample contains roughly 98,000 clones, less than 85% of which appear only once. Input material: peripheral blood. The receptor's source is an older man with active or convalescent COVID-19.

CDR3: CASSLDAGQGARTEAFF. CDR3 coding DNA: TGTGCCAGCAGCTTAGATGCAGGACAGGGGGCGCGTACTGAAGCTTTCTTT. This chain uses TRBV7-9 with TRBJ1-1; the match to TRBD1 covers 11 bases. Germline V gives CDR1 SEHNR, CDR2 FQNEAQ (reference sequence). The CDR3 runs 17 residues. V shed 1 base and J 5 bases; nucleotides not matched to a gene: 9. Drawing the rest from reference TRBV7-9 and TRBJ1-1, the complete variable domain is DTGVSQNPRHKITKRGQNVTFRCDPISEHNRLYWYRQTLGQGPEFLTYFQNEAQLEKSRLLSDRFSAERPKGSFSTLEIQRTEQGDSAMYLCASSLDAGQGARTEAFFGQGTRLTVV.